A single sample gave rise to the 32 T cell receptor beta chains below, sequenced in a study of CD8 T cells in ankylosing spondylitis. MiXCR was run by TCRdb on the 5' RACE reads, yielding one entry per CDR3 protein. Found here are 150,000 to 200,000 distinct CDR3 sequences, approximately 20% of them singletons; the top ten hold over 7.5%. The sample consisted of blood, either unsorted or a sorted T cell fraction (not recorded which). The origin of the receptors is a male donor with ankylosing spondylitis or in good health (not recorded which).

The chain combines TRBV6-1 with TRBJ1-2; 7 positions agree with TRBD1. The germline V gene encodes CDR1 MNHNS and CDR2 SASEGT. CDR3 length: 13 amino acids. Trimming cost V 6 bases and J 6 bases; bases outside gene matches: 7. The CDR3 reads CASSRTQGNGYTF. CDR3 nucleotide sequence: TGTGCCAGCAGCCGAACACAGGGGAATGGCTACACCTTC.

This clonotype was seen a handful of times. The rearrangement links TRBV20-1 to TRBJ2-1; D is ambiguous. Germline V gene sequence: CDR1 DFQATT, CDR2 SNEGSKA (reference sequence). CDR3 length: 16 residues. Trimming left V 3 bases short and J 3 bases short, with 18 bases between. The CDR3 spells CSARGTTGDLYNEQFF. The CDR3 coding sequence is TGCAGTGCTAGGGGAACGACGGGCGACCTCTACAATGAGCAGTTCTTC.

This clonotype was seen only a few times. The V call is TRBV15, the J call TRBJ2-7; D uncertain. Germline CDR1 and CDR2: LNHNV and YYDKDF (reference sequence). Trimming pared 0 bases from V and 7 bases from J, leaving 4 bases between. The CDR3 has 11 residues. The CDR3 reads CATSRDSEQYF. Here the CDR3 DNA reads TGTGCCACCAGCAGAGACAGTGAGCAGTACTTC.

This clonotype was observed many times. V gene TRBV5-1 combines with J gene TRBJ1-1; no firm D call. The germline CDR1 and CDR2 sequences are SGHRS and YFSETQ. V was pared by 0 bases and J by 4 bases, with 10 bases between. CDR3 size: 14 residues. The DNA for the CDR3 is TGCGCCAGCAGCTTGGGGGTAAGATCCACTGAAGCTTTCTTT. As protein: CASSLGVRSTEAFF.

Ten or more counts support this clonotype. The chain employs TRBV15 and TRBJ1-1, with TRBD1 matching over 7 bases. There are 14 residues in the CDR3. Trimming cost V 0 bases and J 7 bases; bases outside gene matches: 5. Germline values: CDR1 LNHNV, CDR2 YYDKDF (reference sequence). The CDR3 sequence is CATSREGGLREAFF. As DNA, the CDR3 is TGTGCCACCAGCAGAGAAGGGGGCTTACGTGAAGCTTTCTTT.

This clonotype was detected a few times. The CDR3 sequence is CASSNFPGSSYNEQFF. CDR3 nucleotides: TGTGCCAGCAGCAACTTCCCCGGAAGCTCCTACAATGAGCAGTTCTTC. The J gene is TRBJ2-1, the V gene TRBV27; no clear D gene. Per germline, CDR1 MNHEY and CDR2 SMNVEV (reference sequence). Trimming pared 6 bases from V and 0 bases from J, leaving 15 bases between. The CDR3 totals 16 residues.

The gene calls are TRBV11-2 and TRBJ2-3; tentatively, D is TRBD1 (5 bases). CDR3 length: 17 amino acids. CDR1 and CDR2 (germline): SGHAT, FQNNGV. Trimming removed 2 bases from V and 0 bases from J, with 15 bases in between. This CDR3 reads CASSLTQTVPSTDTQYF. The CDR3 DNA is TGTGCCAGCAGCTTAACCCAGACAGTACCAAGCACAGATACGCAGTATTTT.

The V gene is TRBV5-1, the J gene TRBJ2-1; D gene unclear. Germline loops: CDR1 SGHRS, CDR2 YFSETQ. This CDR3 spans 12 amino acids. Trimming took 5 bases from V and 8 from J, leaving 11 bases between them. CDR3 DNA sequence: TGCGCCAGCAGGAATATCCCGGATGAGCAGTTCTTC. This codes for CASRNIPDEQFF.

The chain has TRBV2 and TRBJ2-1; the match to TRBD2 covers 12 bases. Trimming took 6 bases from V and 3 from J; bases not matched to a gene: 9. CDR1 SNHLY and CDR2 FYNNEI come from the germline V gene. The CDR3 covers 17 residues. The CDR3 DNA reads TGTGCCAGCAGGACGGGACTAGCGGGTGGGAACTACAATGAGCAGTTCTTC. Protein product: CASRTGLAGGNYNEQFF.

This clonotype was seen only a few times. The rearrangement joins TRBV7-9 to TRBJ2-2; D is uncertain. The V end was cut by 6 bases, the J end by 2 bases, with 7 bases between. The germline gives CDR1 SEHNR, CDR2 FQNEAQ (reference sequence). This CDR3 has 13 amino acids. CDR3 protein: CASSRVNTGELFF. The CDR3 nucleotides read TGTGCCAGCAGTCGTGTTAACACCGGGGAGCTGTTTTTT.

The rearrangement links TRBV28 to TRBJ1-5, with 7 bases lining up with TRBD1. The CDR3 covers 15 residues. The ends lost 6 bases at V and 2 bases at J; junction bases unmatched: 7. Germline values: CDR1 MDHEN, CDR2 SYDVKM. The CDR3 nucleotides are TGTGCCAGCAGCTCAGACAGGGAGGGCAATCAGCCCCAGCATTTT. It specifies CASSSDREGNQPQHF. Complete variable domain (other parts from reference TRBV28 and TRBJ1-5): DVKVTQSSRYLVKRTGEKVFLECVQDMDHENMFWYRQDPGLGLRLIYFSYDVKMKEKGDIPEGYSVSREKKERFSLILESASTNQTSMYLCASSSDREGNQPQHFGDGTRLSIL.

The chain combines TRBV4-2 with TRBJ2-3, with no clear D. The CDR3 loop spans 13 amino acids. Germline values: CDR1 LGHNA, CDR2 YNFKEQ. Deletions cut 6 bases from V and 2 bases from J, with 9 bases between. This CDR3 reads CASRPTPTDTQYF. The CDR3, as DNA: TGTGCCAGCAGGCCCACGCCCACAGATACGCAGTATTTT.

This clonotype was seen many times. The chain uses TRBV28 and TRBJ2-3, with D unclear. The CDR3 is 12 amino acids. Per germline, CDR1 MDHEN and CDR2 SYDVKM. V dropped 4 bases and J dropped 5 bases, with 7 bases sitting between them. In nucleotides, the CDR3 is TGTGCCAGCAGTTGGACGAGAGATACGCAGTATTTT. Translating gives CASSWTRDTQYF.

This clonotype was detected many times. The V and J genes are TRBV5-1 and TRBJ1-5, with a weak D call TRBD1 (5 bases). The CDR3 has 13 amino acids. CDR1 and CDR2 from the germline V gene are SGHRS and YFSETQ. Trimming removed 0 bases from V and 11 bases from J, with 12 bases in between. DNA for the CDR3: TGCGCCAGCAGCTTGGGAGGCGGGGGAACCCAGCATTTT. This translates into CASSLGGGGTQHF.

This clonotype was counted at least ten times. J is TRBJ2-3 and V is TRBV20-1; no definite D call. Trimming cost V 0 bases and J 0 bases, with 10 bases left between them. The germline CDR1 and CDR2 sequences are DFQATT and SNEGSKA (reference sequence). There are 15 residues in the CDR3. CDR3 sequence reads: CSARDSQTSTDTQYF. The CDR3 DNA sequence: TGCAGTGCTAGAGATTCACAGACCAGCACAGATACGCAGTATTTT.

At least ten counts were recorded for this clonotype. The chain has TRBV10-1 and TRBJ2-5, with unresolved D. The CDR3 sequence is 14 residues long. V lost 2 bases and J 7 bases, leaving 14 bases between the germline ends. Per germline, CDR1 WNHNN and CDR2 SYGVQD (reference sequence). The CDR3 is CASSERLGPATQYF. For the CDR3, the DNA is TGCGCCAGCAGTGAGAGGCTTGGTCCGGCGACCCAGTACTTC.

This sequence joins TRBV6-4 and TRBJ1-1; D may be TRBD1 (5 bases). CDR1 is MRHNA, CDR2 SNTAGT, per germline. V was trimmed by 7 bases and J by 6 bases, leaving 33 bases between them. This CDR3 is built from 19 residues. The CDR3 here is CASKEVHSLLGVEGSEAFF. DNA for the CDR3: TGTGCCAGCAAAGAGGTACACTCCTTGTTAGGCGTGGAGGGGTCTGAAGCTTTCTTT.

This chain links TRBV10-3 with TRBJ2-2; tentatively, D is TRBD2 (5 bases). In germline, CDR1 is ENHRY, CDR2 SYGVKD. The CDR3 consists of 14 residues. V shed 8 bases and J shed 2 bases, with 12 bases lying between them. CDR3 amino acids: CAIQEGLNTGELFF. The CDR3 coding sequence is TGTGCCATCCAAGAGGGTTTAAACACCGGGGAGCTGTTTTTT.

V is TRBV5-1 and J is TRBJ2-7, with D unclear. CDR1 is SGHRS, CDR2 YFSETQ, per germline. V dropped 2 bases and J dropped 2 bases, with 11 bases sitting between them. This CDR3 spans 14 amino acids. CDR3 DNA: TGCGCCAGCAGCTTTGCTGTGGGTACCTACGAGCAGTACTTC. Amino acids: CASSFAVGTYEQYF.

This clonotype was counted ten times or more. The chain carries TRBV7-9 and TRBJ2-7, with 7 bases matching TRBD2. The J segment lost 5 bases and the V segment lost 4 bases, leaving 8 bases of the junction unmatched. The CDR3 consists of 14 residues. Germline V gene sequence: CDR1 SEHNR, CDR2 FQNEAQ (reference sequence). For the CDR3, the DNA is TGTGCCAGCAGCTGGTCGTCGGGGAGGGACGAGCAGTACTTC. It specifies CASSWSSGRDEQYF.

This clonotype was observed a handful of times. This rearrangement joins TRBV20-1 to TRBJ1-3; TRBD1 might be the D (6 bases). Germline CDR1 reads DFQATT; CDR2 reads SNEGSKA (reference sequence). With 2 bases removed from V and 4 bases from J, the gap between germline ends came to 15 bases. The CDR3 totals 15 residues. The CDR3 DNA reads TGCAGTGCTAGAAGAGAGTCAGGGGCCGGAAACACCATATATTTT. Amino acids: CSARRESGAGNTIYF.

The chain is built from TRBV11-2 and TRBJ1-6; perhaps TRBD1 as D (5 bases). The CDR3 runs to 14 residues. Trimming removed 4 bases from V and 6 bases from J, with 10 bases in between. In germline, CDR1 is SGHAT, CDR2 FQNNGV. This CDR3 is CASSSNRGNSPLHF. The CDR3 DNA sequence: TGTGCCAGCAGCTCGAATAGGGGTAATTCACCCCTCCACTTT.

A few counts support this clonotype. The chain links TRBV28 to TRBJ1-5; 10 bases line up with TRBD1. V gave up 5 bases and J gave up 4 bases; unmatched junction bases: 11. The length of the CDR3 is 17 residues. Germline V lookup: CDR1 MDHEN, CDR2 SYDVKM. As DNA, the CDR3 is TGTGCCAGCAGTCTTGGGACAGGGGTTATCGGTAATCAGCCCCAGCATTTT. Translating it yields CASSLGTGVIGNQPQHF.

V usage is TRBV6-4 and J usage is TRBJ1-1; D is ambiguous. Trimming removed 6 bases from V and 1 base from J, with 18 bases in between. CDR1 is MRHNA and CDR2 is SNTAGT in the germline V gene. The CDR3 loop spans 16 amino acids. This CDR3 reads CASSEGLWDRNTEAFF. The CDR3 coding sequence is TGTGCCAGCAGCGAGGGCCTTTGGGATCGGAACACTGAAGCTTTCTTT.

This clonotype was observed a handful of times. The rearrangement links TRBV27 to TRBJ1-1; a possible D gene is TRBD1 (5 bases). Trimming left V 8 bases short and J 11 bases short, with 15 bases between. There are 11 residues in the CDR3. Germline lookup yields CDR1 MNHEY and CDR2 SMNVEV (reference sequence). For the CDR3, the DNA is TGTGCCAGCGGCACCGGGGCAGTGGCTTTCTTT. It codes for CASGTGAVAFF.

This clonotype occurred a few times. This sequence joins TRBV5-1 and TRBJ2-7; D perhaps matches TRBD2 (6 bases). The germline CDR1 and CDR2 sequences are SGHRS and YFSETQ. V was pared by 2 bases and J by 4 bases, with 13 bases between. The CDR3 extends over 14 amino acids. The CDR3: CASSFGTGLYEQYF. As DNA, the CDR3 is TGCGCCAGCAGCTTCGGGACTGGATTGTACGAGCAGTACTTC.

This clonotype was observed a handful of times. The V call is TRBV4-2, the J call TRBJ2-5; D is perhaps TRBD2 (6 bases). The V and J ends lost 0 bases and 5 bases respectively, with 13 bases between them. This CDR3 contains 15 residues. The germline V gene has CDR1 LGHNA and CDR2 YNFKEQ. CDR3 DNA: TGTGCCAGCAGCCAAGAACTAGCCAAGTGGGAGACCCAGTACTTC. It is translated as CASSQELAKWETQYF.

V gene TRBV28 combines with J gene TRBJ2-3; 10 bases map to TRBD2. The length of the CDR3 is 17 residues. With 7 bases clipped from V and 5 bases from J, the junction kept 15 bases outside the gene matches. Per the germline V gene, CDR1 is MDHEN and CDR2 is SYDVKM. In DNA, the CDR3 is TGTGCCAGCAAGGAGGCAAAAGCGGGAGGGCCAAGAGATACGCAGTATTTT. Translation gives CASKEAKAGGPRDTQYF.

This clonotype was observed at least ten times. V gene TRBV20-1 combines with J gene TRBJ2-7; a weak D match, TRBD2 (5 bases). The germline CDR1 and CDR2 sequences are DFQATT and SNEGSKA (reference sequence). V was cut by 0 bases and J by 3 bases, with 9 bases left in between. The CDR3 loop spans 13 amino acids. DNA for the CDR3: TGCAGTGCTAGAGAATGGGAGAACTACGAGCAGTACTTC. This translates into CSAREWENYEQYF.

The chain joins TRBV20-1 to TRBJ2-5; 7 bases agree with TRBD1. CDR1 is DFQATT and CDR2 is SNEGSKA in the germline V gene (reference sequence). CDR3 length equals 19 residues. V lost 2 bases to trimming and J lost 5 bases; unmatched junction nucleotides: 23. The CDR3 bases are TGCAGTGCTAGACGGGACAGCCGTTCGGGTTGGTACATCTCTGAGACCCAGTACTTC. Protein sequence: CSARRDSRSGWYISETQYF.

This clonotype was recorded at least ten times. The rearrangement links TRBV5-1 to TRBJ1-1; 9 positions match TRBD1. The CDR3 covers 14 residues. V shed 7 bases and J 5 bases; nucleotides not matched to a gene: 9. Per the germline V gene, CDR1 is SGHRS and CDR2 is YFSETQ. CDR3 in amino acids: CASVSGTGRTEAFF. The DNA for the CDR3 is TGCGCCAGCGTTTCCGGGACAGGGAGGACTGAAGCTTTCTTT.

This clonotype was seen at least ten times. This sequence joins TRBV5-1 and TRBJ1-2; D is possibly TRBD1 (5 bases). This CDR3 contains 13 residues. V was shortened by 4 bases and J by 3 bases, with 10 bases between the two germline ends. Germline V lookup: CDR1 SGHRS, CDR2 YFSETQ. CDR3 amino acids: CASSASGDYGYTF. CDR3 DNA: TGCGCCAGCAGCGCGTCGGGGGACTATGGCTACACCTTC.